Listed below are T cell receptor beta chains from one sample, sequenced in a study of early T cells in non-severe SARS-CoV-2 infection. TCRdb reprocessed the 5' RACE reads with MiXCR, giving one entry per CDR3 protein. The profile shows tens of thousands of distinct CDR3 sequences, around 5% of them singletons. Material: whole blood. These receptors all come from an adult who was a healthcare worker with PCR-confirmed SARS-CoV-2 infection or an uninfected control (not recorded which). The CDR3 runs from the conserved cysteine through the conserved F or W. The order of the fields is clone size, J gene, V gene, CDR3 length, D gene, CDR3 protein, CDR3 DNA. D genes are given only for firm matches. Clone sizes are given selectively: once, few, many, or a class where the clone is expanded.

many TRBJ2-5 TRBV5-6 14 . CASSLTYSKETQYF TGTGCCAGCAGCTTAACGTACAGCAAAGAGACCCAGTACTTC
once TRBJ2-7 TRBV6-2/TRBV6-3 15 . CATKNTQRRFYEQYF TGTGCCACCAAAAATACCCAGCGGAGGTTTTACGAGCAGTATTTC
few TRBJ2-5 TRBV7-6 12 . CASSLAQETQYF TGTGCCAGCAGCTTAGCGCAGGAGACCCAGTACTTC
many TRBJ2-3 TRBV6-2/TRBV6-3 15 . CASSYGRGPADTQYF TGTGCCAGCAGTTACGGGCGGGGACCCGCAGATACGCAGTATTTT
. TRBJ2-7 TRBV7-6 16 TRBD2 CASSPGGLAGLDEQYF TGTGCCAGCAGCCCCGGGGGACTAGCGGGGCTTGACGAGCAGTACTTC
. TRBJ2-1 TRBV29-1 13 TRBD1 CSVEGQGANEQFF TGCAGCGTGGAGGGACAGGGGGCCAATGAGCAGTTCTTC
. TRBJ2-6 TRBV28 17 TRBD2 CASSPTSGSSGANVLTF TGTGCCAGCAGTCCTACTAGCGGGAGCTCTGGGGCCAACGTCCTGACTTTC
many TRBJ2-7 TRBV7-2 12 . CASSRYDDREYF TGTGCCAGCAGCCGCTACGACGATCGGGAGTACTTC
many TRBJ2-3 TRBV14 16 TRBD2 CASSLGLAGVTDTQYF TGTGCCAGCAGCTTGGGTCTAGCGGGAGTGACAGATACGCAGTATTTT
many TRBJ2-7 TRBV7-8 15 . CASSFLVPSSYEQYF TGTGCCAGCAGCTTTTTGGTCCCGTCCTCCTACGAGCAGTACTTC
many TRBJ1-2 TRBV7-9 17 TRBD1 CASSLEGTGGSAYGYTF TGTGCCAGCAGCTTAGAGGGGACAGGTGGATCGGCCTATGGCTACACCTTC
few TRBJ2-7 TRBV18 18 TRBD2 CASSPRDYSGRLSYEQYF TGTGCCAGCTCACCGCGTGATTATAGCGGGAGGCTTTCCTACGAGCAGTACTTC
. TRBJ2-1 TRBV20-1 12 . CSGRGLHNEQFF TGCAGTGGACGTGGTCTTCACAATGAGCAGTTCTTC
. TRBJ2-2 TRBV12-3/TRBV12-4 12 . CASSFRAGELFF TGTGCCAGCAGTTTTAGGGCCGGGGAGCTGTTTTTT
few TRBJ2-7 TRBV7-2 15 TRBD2 CASSRGPGGLDEQYF TGTGCCAGCAGCCGGGGTCCGGGAGGGCTCGACGAGCAGTACTTC
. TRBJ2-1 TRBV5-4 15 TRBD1 CASSYGTASYNEQFF TGTGCCAGCAGCTATGGGACAGCCTCCTACAATGAGCAGTTCTTC
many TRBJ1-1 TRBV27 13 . CASRVKMNTEAFF TGTGCCAGCCGCGTTAAAATGAACACTGAAGCTTTCTTT
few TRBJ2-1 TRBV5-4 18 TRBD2 CASSRGTSGGPSYNEQFF TGTGCCAGCAGCCGAGGGACTAGCGGGGGGCCCTCCTACAATGAGCAGTTCTTC
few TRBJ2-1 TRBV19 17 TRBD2 CASSILSLAGVYNEQFF TGTGCCAGTAGTATCCTATCACTAGCGGGAGTGTACAATGAGCAGTTCTTC
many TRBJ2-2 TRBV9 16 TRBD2 CASSPSSGRSTGELFF TGTGCCAGCAGCCCGAGTAGCGGGAGGTCCACCGGGGAGCTGTTTTTT
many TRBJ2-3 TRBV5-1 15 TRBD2 CASSLVGLAGDTQYF TGCGCCAGCAGCTTGGTGGGACTAGCGGGAGATACGCAGTATTTT
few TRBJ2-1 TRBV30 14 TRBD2 CAWSDSGIYNEQFF TGTGCCTGGAGTGATAGCGGGATCTACAATGAGCAGTTCTTC
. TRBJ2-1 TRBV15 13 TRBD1 CATSGTVYNEQFF TGTGCCACCAGCGGGACAGTTTACAATGAGCAGTTCTTC
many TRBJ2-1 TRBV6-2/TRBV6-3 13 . CASNQRTFNEQFF TGTGCCAGCAATCAAAGGACTTTTAATGAGCAGTTCTTC
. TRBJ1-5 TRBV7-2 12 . CASSRSDFPQHF TGTGCCAGCAGCCGAAGCGATTTTCCCCAGCATTTT
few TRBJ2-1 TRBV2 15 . CASSDWGASYNEQFF TGTGCCAGCAGTGACTGGGGGGCTTCCTACAATGAGCAGTTCTTC
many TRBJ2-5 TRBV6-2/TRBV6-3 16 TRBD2 CASSPGLAGYQETQYF TGTGCCAGCAGTCCCGGACTAGCGGGGTACCAAGAGACCCAGTACTTC
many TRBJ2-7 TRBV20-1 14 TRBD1 CSVLTGGLSYEQYF TGCAGTGTTTTAACAGGGGGCCTCTCCTACGAGCAGTACTTC
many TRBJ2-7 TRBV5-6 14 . CASSYGSGVGRQYF TGTGCCAGCAGCTATGGGAGTGGGGTCGGGAGGCAGTACTTC
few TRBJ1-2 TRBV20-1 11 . CSAASDYGYTF TGCAGTGCTGCATCGGATTATGGCTACACCTTC
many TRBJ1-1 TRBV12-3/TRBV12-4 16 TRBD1 CASSLRQGAGGTEAFF TGTGCCAGCAGTTTACGGCAGGGGGCAGGGGGCACTGAAGCTTTCTTT
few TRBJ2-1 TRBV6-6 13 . CASSSGTLNEQFF TGTGCCAGCAGTTCCGGGACCCTGAATGAGCAGTTCTTC
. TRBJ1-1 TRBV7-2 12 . CASSPQNTEAFF TGTGCCAGCAGCCCACAGAACACTGAAGCTTTCTTT
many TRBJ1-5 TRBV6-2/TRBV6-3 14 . CASSYDYQTQPQHF TGTGCCAGCAGTTACGATTACCAGACTCAGCCCCAGCATTTT
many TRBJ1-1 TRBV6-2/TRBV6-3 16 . CASSYPLDTYNTEAFF TGTGCCAGCAGTTACCCATTGGACACGTACAACACTGAAGCTTTCTTT
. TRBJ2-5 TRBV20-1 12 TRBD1 CSASRGTETQYF TGCAGTGCTTCCAGGGGGACCGAGACCCAGTACTTC
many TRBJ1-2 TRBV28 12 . CASSLRYYGYTF TGTGCCAGCAGTTTACGATACTATGGCTACACCTTC
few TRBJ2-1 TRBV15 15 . CATSRDPGQYNEQFF TGTGCCACCAGCAGAGATCCCGGACAGTACAATGAGCAGTTCTTC
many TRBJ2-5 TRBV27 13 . CASSLSPQETQYF TGTGCCAGCAGTTTATCCCCTCAAGAGACCCAGTACTTC